These 5 T cell receptor beta chains were all obtained from the same sample, sequenced in a study of persistence of HIV-infected CD4 T cells. Lysates of CMV-infected fibroblasts at around 10 ug/mL stimulated these cells. CD40L-negative CD69-negative CD45RO-high memory CD4+ T cells were sorted as populations depleted of antigen-responding cells. Antigen specificity for these receptors is unknown. This was the immunoSEQ version 4 assay in survey mode. The repertoire was sequenced with immunoSEQ multiplex PCR; TCRdb's copy has only in-frame clones and lacks some. The table includes around 28,000 clones, more than 75% detected once. The starting material was CD4+ T cells sorted from PBMCs after approximately 19-hour stimulation, obtained from a patient who received antiretroviral therapy. Receptors originate from an adult man with HIV who was CMV-seropositive.

The rearrangement uses TRBV18 and TRBJ1-6, with a tentative D call TRBD1 (5 bases). Trimming stripped 6 bases from V and 5 bases from J, with 14 bases between. CDR1 and CDR2 from the germline V gene are KGHSH and LQKENI. The CDR3 has 15 residues. This chain's CDR3 is CASSQSGKHNSPLHF. The CDR3 bases are TGTGCCAGCTCCCAGTCAGGGAAGCATAATTCACCCCTCCACTTT.

This clone was observed a few times. The chain has TRBV10-3 and TRBJ1-1; D uncertain. The CDR3 length is 11 residues. Germline V lookup: CDR1 ENHRY, CDR2 SYGVKD. Deletions cut 6 bases from V and 1 base from J, with 3 bases between. This CDR3 is CAISENTEAFF. The CDR3 region has the DNA TGTGCCATCAGCGAGAACACTGAAGCTTTCTTT.

The V gene is TRBV6-2 or TRBV6-3, the J gene TRBJ2-5; 7 bases map to TRBD1. The CDR3 consists of 15 residues. The germline V gene has CDR1 MNHEY and CDR2 SVGEGT. V shed 5 bases and J 1 base; nucleotides not matched to a gene: 7. CDR3 in DNA: TGTGCCAGCAGTCCCCAGGGACAGTTCCAAGAGACCCAGTACTTC. Protein product: CASSPQGQFQETQYF.

The J gene is TRBJ1-1, the V gene TRBV5-1; D call uncertain. This CDR3 is built from 14 residues. Germline V gene data show CDR1 as SGHRS and CDR2 as YFSETQ. V lost 0 bases to trimming and J lost 4 bases, with 10 bases between them. The CDR3, as DNA: TGCGCCAGCAGCTTGGAAGGGATGGGCACTGAAGCTTTCTTT. Translated: CASSLEGMGTEAFF.

Only one count was recorded for this clone. V gene TRBV15 combines with J gene TRBJ2-2, with 7 bases fitting TRBD1. Looked up from germline, CDR1 is LNHNV and CDR2 is YYDKDF (reference sequence). The CDR3 covers 16 residues. The junction had 5 bases not matched to a gene; V was cut back by 3 bases and J by 1 base. CDR3 bases: TGTGCCACCAGCAGGAACCGGGACAGGAACACCGGGGAGCTGTTTTTT. It encodes CATSRNRDRNTGELFF.